Shown below are 7 T cell receptor beta chains from a single sample sequenced in a study of CD8 T cells in Susac syndrome. About 0.5 to 1 ug RNA was reverse transcribed with random hexamers. TCRdb ran MiXCR on the immunoSEQ multiplex PCR reads and lists one entry per CDR3 protein. The table has some 130,000 distinct CDR3 sequences, roughly 94% seen once. The sequencing input was CD4+ T cells from PBMCs. The receptors shown here come from a human donor with multiple sclerosis.

The chain's CDR3 is CASSTFQETQYF. The CDR3 DNA follows: TGCGCCAGCAGCACGTTCCAAGAGACCCAGTACTTC. J is TRBJ2-5 and V is TRBV5-1; D remains ambiguous. V was cut by 4 bases and J by 1 base, with 5 bases left in between. Germline V gene sequence: CDR1 SGHRS, CDR2 YFSETQ. This CDR3 is built from 12 residues.

The chain combines TRBV6-1 with TRBJ1-2; the match to TRBD1 covers 9 bases. There are 18 residues in the CDR3. The junction had 18 bases not matched to a gene; V was cut back by 6 bases and J by 4 bases. Germline CDR1 and CDR2: MNHNS and SASEGT. The CDR3 nucleotides read TGTGCCAGCAGCAAAGGACAGGGGAGGGGGATCGCCTCCTATGGCTACACCTTC. Amino acid sequence: CASSKGQGRGIASYGYTF.

This chain uses TRBV6-5 with TRBJ2-7; D remains unclear. Trimming pared 0 bases from V and 6 bases from J, leaving 21 bases between. The CDR3 is 17 residues long. From germline, CDR1 is MNHEY and CDR2 SVGAGI. Here the CDR3 DNA reads TGTGCCAGCAGTTACTCGCCCAGTCCCCTGCCGCGAGGCGAGCAGTACTTC. Translated: CASSYSPSPLPRGEQYF.

The chain recombines TRBV10-3 with TRBJ2-5; TRBD1 matches 10 bases. Trimming cost V 10 bases and J 3 bases; bases outside gene matches: 8. The CDR3 sequence is 14 residues long. Germline values: CDR1 ENHRY, CDR2 SYGVKD. The CDR3 region is CATGPGTGEETQYF. The CDR3 DNA follows: TGTGCCACCGGACCGGGGACAGGGGAAGAGACCCAGTACTTC.

The V gene is TRBV10-3, the J gene TRBJ2-2, with D unclear. Looked up from germline, CDR1 is ENHRY and CDR2 is SYGVKD. Trimming stripped 5 bases from V and 3 bases from J, with 7 bases between. CDR3 length equals 13 residues. The CDR3 region is CAISNWDTGELFF. CDR3 DNA: TGTGCCATCAGTAATTGGGACACCGGGGAGCTGTTTTTT.

This clonotype was picked up one time. The V call is TRBV29-1, the J call TRBJ2-5; D not resolved. With 6 bases removed from V and 5 bases from J, the gap between germline ends came to 10 bases. CDR3 length: 11 amino acids. CDR1 is SQVTM and CDR2 is ANQGSEA in the germline V gene. The CDR3 loop reads CSVTPPETQYF. CDR3 sequence (DNA): TGCAGCGTGACCCCCCCCGAGACCCAGTACTTC.

The V and J genes are TRBV3-1 and TRBJ1-2; 7 bases align to TRBD1. The germline V gene has CDR1 LGHDT and CDR2 YNNKEL (reference sequence). This CDR3 spans 12 amino acids. Trimming removed 0 bases from V and 14 bases from J; junction bases left unmatched: 6. The CDR3: CASSQDSRDRTF. The CDR3 DNA reads as TGTGCCAGCAGCCAAGATTCACGGGACAGAACCTTC.